This paragraph reports one TCR beta chain. This entry belongs to a study of blood T cell repertoires in COVID-19. Whole-study context: The samples span acute and convalescent COVID-19 from the United States, Italy and Spain.

The CDR3 extends over 14 amino acids. The germline gives CDR1 SGHRS, CDR2 YFSETQ. V dropped 0 bases and J dropped 3 bases, with 9 bases sitting between them. Sequencing used immunoSEQ multiplex PCR; TCRdb keeps in-frame clones, though not all of them. This sample has under 350,000 clones; around 86% occur once, and the top ten carry 4% to 5.5%. The chain links TRBV5-1 to TRBJ2-5; D perhaps matches TRBD1 (6 bases). Sequencing was carried out using PBMCs or T cells enriched from blood (not recorded which). The sequence derives from a woman in her thirties or forties with acute COVID-19. The CDR3 DNA follows: TGCGCCAGCAGCTTGGTGGGACAAAAAGAGACCCAGTACTTC. Its protein product is CASSLVGQKETQYF.